This T cell receptor (beta chain) was found in a study of T-cell memory formation after mild COVID-19. Background on the study: There were largely donor-specific TCR clusters. Study-level points and caveats: Day 37-peaking second-wave clones had unconfirmed SARS-CoV-2 specificity. Some clones that responded turned up in pre-infection memory, which suggests that cross-reactive memory joined in.

TCRdb recomputed calls from the 5' RACE reads with MiXCR, one row per CDR3 protein. The data show 550,000 to 600,000 distinct CDR3 sequences, about 20% seen once. Unmatched junction bases numbered 5, after V lost 5 bases and J lost 3 bases. Per germline, CDR1 ENHRY and CDR2 SYGVKD. This CDR3 has 15 residues. There are a few counts of this clonotype. Its antigen is unidentified. Sample: PBMCs or a T cell subset sorted from them (not recorded which). The chain employs TRBV10-3 and TRBJ1-1; 11 nucleotides match TRBD1. The TCR comes from an adult woman who had mild COVID-19 (a few samples of this study predate the infection). Cell type and time point are not known. The CDR3 spells CAISPGQGGDTEAFF. As DNA, the CDR3 is TGTGCCATCAGTCCGGGACAGGGGGGAGACACTGAAGCTTTCTTT.